The 20 T cell receptor beta chains below all came from one sample that was sequenced in a study of vaccination effects on CD4 cells after COVID-19. These receptors' targets are unknown. Antigen-specific CD4+ T cells were first expanded with viral peptide pools by the ViraFEST assay and only then sequenced. Investigators separated out CD4+ T cells once 10 days of culture had passed. Absence of prior SARS-CoV-2 infection characterized the vaccine recipients, who showed negative nucleocapsid antibodies. The table came from immunoSEQ multiplex PCR; TCRdb's copy has only in-frame clones and leaves some out. The table lists about 71,000 clones, around three quarters of them singletons. The sample was CD4+ T cells from PBMCs cultured with HCoV-OC43 spike peptides, taken before COVID-19 vaccination. The sample's subset: HCoV-OC43 spike overlapping peptide pool stimulation. The origin of the receptors is a human donor who received a COVID-19 vaccine.

The rearrangement links TRBV9 to TRBJ1-4; 8 nucleotides agree with TRBD1. The CDR3 has 13 residues. V shed 4 bases, J shed 15 bases, and the junction held 11 bases outside the gene matches. Looked up from germline, CDR1 is SGDLS and CDR2 is YYNGEE. Here the CDR3 reads CASSPQGARGMFF. The CDR3 nucleotides read TGTGCCAGCAGCCCGCAGGGGGCGCGGGGGATGTTTTTT. The full variable domain, rest sourced from reference TRBV9 and TRBJ1-4, is DSGVTQTPKHLITATGQRVTLRCSPRSGDLSVYWYQQSLDQGLQFLIQYYNGEERAKGNILERFSAQQFPDLHSELNLSSLELGDSALYFCASSPQGARGMFFGSGTQLSVL.

This clone occurred once. The chain joins TRBV18 to TRBJ2-5; maybe TRBD2 (5 bases). This CDR3 spans 15 amino acids. The germline V and J ends were trimmed by 5 bases and 5 bases, with 18 bases remaining between them. CDR1 and CDR2 from the germline V gene are KGHSH and LQKENI. As DNA, the CDR3 is TGTGCCAGCTCAGCCGGGAACGGTTTACTGGAGACCCAGTACTTC. As protein: CASSAGNGLLETQYF.

The CDR3 spells CASSEAQGGYNSPLHF. The CDR3 DNA reads as TGTGCCAGCAGTGAAGCGCAGGGGGGCTATAATTCACCCCTCCACTTT. The V and J genes are TRBV6-1 and TRBJ1-6, with 7 bases that match TRBD1. This CDR3 spans 16 amino acids. After removal of 0 bases from V and 3 bases from J, the junction contained 2 bases not matched to a gene. Germline V lookup: CDR1 MNHNS, CDR2 SASEGT.

The chain carries TRBV7-2 and TRBJ1-1; D ambiguous. This CDR3 contains 13 residues. V shed 8 bases and J shed 1 base, with 11 bases lying between them. Germline CDR1 and CDR2: SGHTA and FQGNSA. DNA of the CDR3: TGTGCCAGCCAAGGACTCCGGAACACTGAAGCTTTCTTT. This encodes CASQGLRNTEAFF.

The chain joins TRBV5-1 to TRBJ1-1; tentatively, D is TRBD1 (5 bases). The CDR3 spans 16 residues. CDR1 is SGHRS, CDR2 YFSETQ, per germline. The germline V and J ends were trimmed by 0 bases and 0 bases, with 12 bases remaining between them. CDR3 protein: CASSLAQGQMNTEAFF. The CDR3 DNA reads as TGCGCCAGCAGCTTGGCCCAAGGACAAATGAACACTGAAGCTTTCTTT.

J is TRBJ2-2 and V is TRBV7-2; 10 bases fit TRBD2. There are 16 residues in the CDR3. With V trimmed by 1 base and J by 4 bases, 3 bases remained unmatched. Germline CDR1 reads SGHTA; CDR2 reads FQGNSA. For the CDR3, the DNA is TGTGCCAGCAGCTTAGTTAGCGGGGGGATCACCGGGGAGCTGTTTTTT. This codes for CASSLVSGGITGELFF.

J is TRBJ1-2 and V is TRBV7-3, with 7 bases aligning to TRBD1. Germline V CDR1 and CDR2: SGHTA, FQGTGA. The CDR3 loop spans 14 amino acids. Trimming took 2 bases from V and 8 from J; bases not matched to a gene: 8. DNA of the CDR3: TGTGCCAGCAGCTTAGAGGGAGGGGGCTCGGGCTACACCTTC. As protein: CASSLEGGGSGYTF.

This chain's CDR3 is CASSFTTEAFF. The CDR3 DNA sequence: TGTGCCAGCAGTTTTACGACAGAAGCTTTCTTT. V usage is TRBV28 and J usage is TRBJ1-1; D is ambiguous. The CDR3 is made up of 11 amino acids. V was clipped by 3 bases and J by 8 bases, with 7 bases between them. Germline CDR1 is MDHEN and CDR2 is SYDVKM.

The J gene is TRBJ1-5, the V gene TRBV27; no reliable D call. CDR1 is MNHEY, CDR2 SMNVEV, per germline (reference sequence). V lost 2 bases and J lost 2, with 10 bases in between. CDR3 size: 15 residues. In nucleotides, the CDR3 is TGTGCCAGCAGTTTAGGAGGGATTGGCAATCAGCCCCAGCATTTT. This encodes CASSLGGIGNQPQHF.

This rearrangement joins TRBV24-1 to TRBJ2-1; TRBD1 is a possible D gene (6 bases). The CDR3 spans 14 residues. The ends were cut back, 5 bases at V and 7 bases at J, with 14 bases in the middle. CDR1 is KGHDR, CDR2 SFDVKD, per germline. The CDR3 loop is CATSGAGQTNEQFF. The CDR3 region has the DNA TGTGCCACCAGTGGCGCCGGACAGACGAATGAGCAGTTCTTC.

The chain's CDR3 is CASSLVAGGNTEAFF. The DNA for the CDR3 is TGTGCCAGCAGCTTAGTTGCAGGGGGGAACACTGAAGCTTTCTTT. The chain carries TRBV7-6 and TRBJ1-1; the match to TRBD1 covers 7 bases. This CDR3 comprises 15 residues. Germline assignment: CDR1 SGHVS and CDR2 FNYEAQ. With 1 base clipped from V and 1 base from J, the junction kept 3 bases outside the gene matches. Full variable domain (rest looked up from reference TRBV7-6 and TRBJ1-1): GAGVSQSPRYKVTKRGQDVALRCDPISGHVSLYWYRQALGQGPEFLTYFNYEAQQDKSGLPNDRFSAERPEGSISTLTIQRTEQRDSAMYRCASSLVAGGNTEAFFGQGTRLTVV.

The chain joins TRBV6-1 to TRBJ2-7, with 12 bases lining up with TRBD1. CDR3 size: 18 residues. After removal of 2 bases from V and 1 base from J, the junction contained 9 bases not matched to a gene. From germline, CDR1 is MNHNS and CDR2 SASEGT. The CDR3 is CASSELGTGGLGSYEQYV. CDR3 DNA: TGTGCCAGCAGTGAACTTGGGACAGGGGGCCTCGGTTCCTACGAGCAGTACGTC.

The count of this clone is one. The chain is built from TRBV5-4 and TRBJ2-2; D may match TRBD1 or TRBD2 (5 bases each). In germline, CDR1 is SGHNT, CDR2 YYREEE (reference sequence). The CDR3 length is 16 residues. With 1 base removed from V and 4 bases from J, the gap between germline ends came to 14 bases. The CDR3 reads CASSLSGTTITGELFF. The CDR3 DNA follows: TGTGCCAGCAGCTTGTCAGGGACGACAATCACCGGGGAGCTGTTTTTT.

The rearrangement uses TRBV19 and TRBJ2-7; 7 bases line up with TRBD1. The CDR3 spans 14 residues. The V segment lost 4 bases and the J segment 2 bases; nucleotides outside the gene matches: 5. Germline V gene sequence: CDR1 LNHDA, CDR2 SQIVND (reference sequence). The CDR3 nucleotides are TGTGCCAGTAGTAGGACGGGACAGACCTACGAGCAGTACGTC. Its translation is CASSRTGQTYEQYV.

The chain couples TRBV24-1 to TRBJ2-3; no firm D call. The CDR3 extends over 16 amino acids. Trimming took 0 bases from V and 0 from J, leaving 9 bases between them. The germline gives CDR1 KGHDR, CDR2 SFDVKD. CDR3 bases: TGTGCCACCAGTGATTTGGCCAGCGTTAGCACAGATACGCAGTATTTT. Its translation: CATSDLASVSTDTQYF.

The chain carries TRBV6-5 and TRBJ1-2; D ambiguous. Germline loops: CDR1 MNHEY, CDR2 SVGAGI. The CDR3 runs to 15 residues. V lost 0 bases, J lost 0 bases, and 8 bases lay in between. The CDR3 DNA sequence: TGTGCCAGCAGTTACTCCAGGCAAGCTAACTATGGCTACACCTTC. Its translation: CASSYSRQANYGYTF.

This chain uses TRBV7-2 with TRBJ2-1; 7 bases are shared with TRBD1. The CDR3 length is 15 residues. The germline V gene has CDR1 SGHTA and CDR2 FQGNSA. The J segment lost 0 bases and the V segment lost 3 bases, leaving 2 bases of the junction unmatched. This CDR3 is CASSFPGGSYNEQFF. CDR3 bases: TGTGCCAGCAGCTTTCCAGGGGGCTCCTACAATGAGCAGTTCTTC.

V is TRBV28 and J is TRBJ1-5; D gene unclear. CDR3 length equals 13 residues. Trimming took 7 bases from V and 4 from J, leaving 11 bases between them. In germline, CDR1 is MDHEN, CDR2 SYDVKM. In DNA form, the CDR3 reads TGTGCCAGCACCAGTGACGGAAATCAGCCCCAGCATTTT. Translating it yields CASTSDGNQPQHF. Full variable domain (missing parts from reference TRBV28 and TRBJ1-5): DVKVTQSSRYLVKRTGEKVFLECVQDMDHENMFWYRQDPGLGLRLIYFSYDVKMKEKGDIPEGYSVSREKKERFSLILESASTNQTSMYLCASTSDGNQPQHFGDGTRLSIL.

This rearrangement joins TRBV7-3 to TRBJ2-1; D uncertain. The germline CDR1 and CDR2 sequences are SGHTA and FQGTGA. This CDR3 spans 12 amino acids. V was trimmed by 3 bases and J by 6 bases, leaving 6 bases between them. CDR3 sequence (DNA): TGTGCCAGCAGCTTCTCCGGCAATGAGCAGTTCTTC. Translating gives CASSFSGNEQFF.

The genes are TRBV5-1 and TRBJ1-5; D might be TRBD1 (5 bases). CDR3 length equals 15 residues. The V end was cut by 0 bases, the J end by 0 bases, with 7 bases between. Looked up from germline, CDR1 is SGHRS and CDR2 is YFSETQ. The CDR3, as DNA: TGCGCCAGCAGCTTGGGCCAGGGTAGCAATCAGCCCCAGCATTTT. Protein: CASSLGQGSNQPQHF.